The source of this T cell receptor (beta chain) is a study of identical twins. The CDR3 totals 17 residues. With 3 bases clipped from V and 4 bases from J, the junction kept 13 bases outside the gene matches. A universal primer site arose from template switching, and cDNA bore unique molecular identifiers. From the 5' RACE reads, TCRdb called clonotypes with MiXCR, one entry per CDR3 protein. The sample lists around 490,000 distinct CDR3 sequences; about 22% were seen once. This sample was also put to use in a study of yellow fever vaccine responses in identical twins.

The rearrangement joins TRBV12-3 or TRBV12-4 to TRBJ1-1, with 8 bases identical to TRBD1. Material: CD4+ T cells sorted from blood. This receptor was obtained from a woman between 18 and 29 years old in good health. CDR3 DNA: TGTGCCAGCAGTTTTAGGCTTCTGAGACAGGGGCTCACTGAAGCTTTCTTT. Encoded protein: CASSFRLLRQGLTEAFF.